This TCR beta chain was captured by sequencing in a study of cytomegalovirus exposure and HLA in healthy donors. The PCR made use of 60 Vbeta and 13 Jbeta primers. Assay: immunoSEQ multiplex PCR; the TCRdb copy retains only in-frame clones and omits some. The sample lists approximately 96,000 clones; around 72% were seen once. V gave up 0 bases and J gave up 13 bases; unmatched junction bases: 8. Germline CDR1 SGHDT, CDR2 YYEEEE. The CDR3 has 14 residues. This receptor was obtained from a male donor in good health and CMV-seronegative. The source material was PBMCs. This rearrangement joins TRBV5-6 to TRBJ1-4, with 8 positions matching TRBD1. CDR3 DNA sequence: TGTGCCAGCAGCTTGGGACAGGGGATTGATAGACTGTTTTTT. Protein sequence: CASSLGQGIDRLFF.